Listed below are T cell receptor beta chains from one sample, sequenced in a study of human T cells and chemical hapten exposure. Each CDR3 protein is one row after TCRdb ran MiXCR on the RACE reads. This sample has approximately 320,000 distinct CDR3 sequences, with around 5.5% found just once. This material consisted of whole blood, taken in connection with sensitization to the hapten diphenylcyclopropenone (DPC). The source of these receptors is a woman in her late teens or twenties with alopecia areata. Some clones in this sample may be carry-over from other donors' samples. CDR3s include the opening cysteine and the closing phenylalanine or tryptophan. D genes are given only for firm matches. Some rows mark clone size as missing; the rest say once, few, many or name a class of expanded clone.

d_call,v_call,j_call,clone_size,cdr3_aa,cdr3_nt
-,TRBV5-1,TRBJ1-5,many,CASSLAGASNQPQHF,TGCGCCAGCAGCTTGGCCGGGGCGAGCAATCAGCCCCAGCATTTT
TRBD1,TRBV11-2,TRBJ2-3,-,CASSLLTGGTDTQYF,TGTGCCAGCAGCTTACTAACAGGGGGCACAGATACGCAGTATTTT
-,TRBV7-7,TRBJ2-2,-,CASSLSGFSGELFF,TGTGCTAGCAGCTTATCCGGATTTTCCGGGGAGCTGTTTTTT
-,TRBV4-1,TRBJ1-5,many,CASSQDSGASSHQPQHF,TGCGCCAGCAGCCAAGATAGCGGGGCCTCGTCCCATCAGCCCCAGCATTTT
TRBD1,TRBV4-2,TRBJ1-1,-,CASSHPDRGSTEAFF,TGTGCCAGCAGCCACCCCGACAGGGGGTCCACTGAAGCTTTCTTT
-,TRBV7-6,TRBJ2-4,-,CASSLAVRGVGNIQYF,TGTGCCAGCAGCTTAGCGGTCAGGGGGGTAGGGAACATTCAGTACTTC
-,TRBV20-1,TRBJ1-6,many,CSARGLLSPLHF,TGCAGTGCTAGAGGACTTCTCTCACCCCTCCACTTT
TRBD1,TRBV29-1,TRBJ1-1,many,CSGEGQGVVTEAFF,TGCAGCGGAGAGGGACAGGGAGTGGTGACTGAAGCTTTCTTT
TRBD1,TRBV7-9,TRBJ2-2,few,CASSPEGIQGALTGELFF,TGTGCCAGCAGTCCCGAGGGAATACAGGGGGCGCTTACCGGGGAGCTGTTTTTT
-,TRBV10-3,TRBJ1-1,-,CAITESENTEAFF,TGTGCCATCACAGAGTCAGAGAACACTGAAGCTTTCTTT
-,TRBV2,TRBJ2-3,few,CASSDGRTDTQYF,TGTGCCAGCAGTGACGGACGCACAGATACGCAGTATTTT
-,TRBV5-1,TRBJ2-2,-,CASSSGGDPANTGELFF,TGCGCCAGCAGTAGTGGCGGGGACCCCGCGAACACCGGGGAGCTGTTTTTT
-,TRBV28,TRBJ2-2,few,CASSCSERRENTGELFF,TGTGCCAGCAGTTGTAGCGAACGCAGGGAAAACACCGGGGAGCTGTTTTTT
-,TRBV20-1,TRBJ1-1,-,CSARARGGTEAFF,TGCAGTGCTCGGGCCAGGGGAGGGACTGAAGCTTTCTTT
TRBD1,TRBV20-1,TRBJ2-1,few,CSARRTGDRDEQFF,TGCAGTGCCCGTAGGACAGGGGACCGGGATGAGCAGTTCTTC
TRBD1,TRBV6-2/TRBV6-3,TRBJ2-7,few,CASSYAHRGLGEQYF,TGTGCCAGCAGTTACGCACACAGGGGCCTAGGCGAGCAGTACTTC
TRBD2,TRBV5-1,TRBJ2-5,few,CASSLASGALQETQYF,TGCGCCAGCAGCTTGGCTAGCGGGGCGCTCCAAGAGACCCAGTACTTC
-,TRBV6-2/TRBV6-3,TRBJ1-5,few,CASSYSGASQPQHF,TGTGCCAGCAGTTACTCGGGGGCTAGTCAGCCCCAGCATTTT
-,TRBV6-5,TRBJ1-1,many,CATTPPEAFF,TGTGCCACAACACCCCCTGAAGCTTTCTTT
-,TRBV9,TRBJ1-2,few,CASSVQVGEAGYTF,TGTGCCAGCAGCGTACAGGTCGGGGAAGCTGGCTACACCTTC
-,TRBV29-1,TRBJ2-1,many,CSVVKWGLEYNEQFF,TGCAGCGTTGTTAAGTGGGGACTGGAATACAATGAGCAGTTCTTC
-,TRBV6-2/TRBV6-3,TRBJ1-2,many,CASRRSDRTYGYTF,TGTGCCAGCAGACGATCCGACAGAACCTATGGCTACACCTTC
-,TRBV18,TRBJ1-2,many,CASSPKGGEGYTF,TGTGCCAGCTCACCCAAGGGGGGCGAAGGCTACACCTTC
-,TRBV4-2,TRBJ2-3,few,CASSQDVDFTDTQYF,TGTGCCAGCAGCCAAGATGTCGACTTCACAGATACGCAGTATTTT
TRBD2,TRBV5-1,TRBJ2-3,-,CASSITSGGAGDTQYF,TGCGCCAGCAGCATTACTAGCGGGGGGGCCGGGGATACGCAGTATTTT
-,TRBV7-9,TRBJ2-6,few,CASSLVGTWDSGANVLTF,TGTGCCAGCAGCTTAGTTGGGACATGGGACTCTGGGGCCAACGTCCTGACTTTC
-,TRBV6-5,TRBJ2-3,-,CASSRDQSTDTQYF,TGTGCCAGCAGTCGCGACCAAAGCACAGATACGCAGTATTTT
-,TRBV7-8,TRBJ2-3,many,CASSHRQVSTDTQYF,TGTGCCAGCAGCCACCGACAGGTCAGCACAGATACGCAGTATTTT
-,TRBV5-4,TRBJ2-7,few,CASSLDLADSYEQYF,TGTGCCAGCAGCTTGGATCTCGCCGACTCCTACGAGCAGTACTTC
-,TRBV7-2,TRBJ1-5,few,CASSLGGSHQPQHF,TGTGCCAGCAGCTTGGGGGGTTCGCATCAGCCCCAGCATTTT
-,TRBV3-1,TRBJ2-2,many,CASSRQNTGELFF,TGTGCCAGCAGCCGTCAGAACACCGGGGAGCTGTTTTTT
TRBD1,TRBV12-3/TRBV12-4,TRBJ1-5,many,CASSLDRGLGQPQHF,TGTGCCAGCAGTTTAGACAGGGGGCTAGGTCAGCCCCAGCATTTT
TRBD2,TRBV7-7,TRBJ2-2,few,CASSRGRAGELFF,TGTGCTAGCAGCCGCGGGAGGGCCGGGGAGCTGTTTTTT
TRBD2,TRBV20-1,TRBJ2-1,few,CSAAPSGSYNEQFF,TGCAGTGCTGCCCCTAGCGGGTCCTACAATGAGCAGTTCTTC
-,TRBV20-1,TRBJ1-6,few,CSARDLYSPLHF,TGCAGTGCTAGAGATCTCTATTCACCCCTCCACTTT
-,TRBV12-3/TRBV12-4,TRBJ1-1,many,CASTQGTDGVAFF,TGTGCCAGCACCCAAGGAACGGACGGTGTAGCTTTCTTT
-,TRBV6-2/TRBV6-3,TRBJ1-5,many,CASGILRRGNNQPQHF,TGTGCCAGCGGAATCCTCAGACGGGGGAACAATCAGCCCCAGCATTTT
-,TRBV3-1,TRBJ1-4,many,CASSQGDEKLFF,TGTGCCAGCAGCCAAGGCGATGAAAAACTGTTTTTT
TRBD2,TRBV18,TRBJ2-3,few,CASSSAGTSGGTDTQYF,TGTGCCAGCTCATCAGCCGGGACTAGCGGGGGCACAGATACGCAGTATTTT
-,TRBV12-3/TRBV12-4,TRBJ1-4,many,CASSPTGPDEKLFF,TGTGCCAGCAGTCCTACAGGGCCCGATGAAAAACTGTTTTTT
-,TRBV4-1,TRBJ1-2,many,CASSQEVSDNYGYTF,TGCGCCAGCAGCCAAGAGGTATCTGACAACTATGGCTACACCTTC
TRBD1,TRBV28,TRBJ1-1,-,CASSLAPDRGWTEAFF,TGTGCCAGCAGTTTAGCCCCCGACAGGGGTTGGACTGAAGCTTTCTTT
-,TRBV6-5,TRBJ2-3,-,CASSYGALSTQYF,TGTGCCAGCAGTTACGGGGCCCTAAGTACGCAGTATTTT
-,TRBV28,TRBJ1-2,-,CASSTPGGVYGYIF,TGTGCCAGCAGCACTCCTGGGGGGGTATATGGCTACATCTTC
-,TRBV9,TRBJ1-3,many,CASSPPLMDAGNTIYF,TGTGCCAGCAGCCCTCCACTTATGGATGCTGGAAACACCATATATTTT
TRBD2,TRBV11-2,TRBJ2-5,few,CASSLLAGVEETQYF,TGTGCCAGCAGCTTACTAGCGGGCGTCGAAGAGACCCAGTACTTC
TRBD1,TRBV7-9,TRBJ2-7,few,CASSLGAGGEQYF,TGTGCCAGCTCCCTAGGGGCAGGGGGAGAGCAGTACTTC
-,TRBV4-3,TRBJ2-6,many,CASSQERGSGANVLTF,TGCGCCAGCAGCCAAGAAAGGGGGTCTGGGGCCAACGTCCTGACTTTC
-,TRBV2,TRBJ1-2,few,CAIYRDDNYGYTF,TGTGCCATCTACCGGGACGACAACTATGGCTACACCTTC